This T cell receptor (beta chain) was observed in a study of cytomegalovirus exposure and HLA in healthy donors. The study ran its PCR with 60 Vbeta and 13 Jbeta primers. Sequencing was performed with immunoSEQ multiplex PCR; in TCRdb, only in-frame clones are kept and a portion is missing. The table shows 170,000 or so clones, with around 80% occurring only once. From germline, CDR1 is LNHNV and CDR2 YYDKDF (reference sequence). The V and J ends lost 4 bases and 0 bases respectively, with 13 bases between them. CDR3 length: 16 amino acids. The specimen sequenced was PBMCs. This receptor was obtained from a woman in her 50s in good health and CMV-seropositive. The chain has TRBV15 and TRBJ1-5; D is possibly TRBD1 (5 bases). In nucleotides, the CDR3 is TGTGCCACCAGCATTCGACAGACGACTAGCAATCAGCCCCAGCATTTT. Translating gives CATSIRQTTSNQPQHF.